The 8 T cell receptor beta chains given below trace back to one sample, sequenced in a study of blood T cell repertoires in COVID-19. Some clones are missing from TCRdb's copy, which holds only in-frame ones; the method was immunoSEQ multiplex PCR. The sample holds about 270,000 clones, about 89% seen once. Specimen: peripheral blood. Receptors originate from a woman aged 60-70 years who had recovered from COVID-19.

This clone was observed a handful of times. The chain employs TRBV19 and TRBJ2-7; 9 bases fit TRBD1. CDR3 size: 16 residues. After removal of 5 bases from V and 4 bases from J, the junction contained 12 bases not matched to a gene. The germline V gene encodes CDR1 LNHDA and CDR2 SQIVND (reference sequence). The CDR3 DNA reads TGTGCCAGTAGTTCCTTAGCCGGGACAGGGCTTTACGAGCAGTACTTC. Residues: CASSSLAGTGLYEQYF.

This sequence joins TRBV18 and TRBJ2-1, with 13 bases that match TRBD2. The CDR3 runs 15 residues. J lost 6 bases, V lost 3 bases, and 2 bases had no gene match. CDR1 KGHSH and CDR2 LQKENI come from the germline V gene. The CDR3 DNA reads TGTGCCAGCTCACCGGGACTAGCGGGGATCAATGAGCAGTTCTTC. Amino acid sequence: CASSPGLAGINEQFF.

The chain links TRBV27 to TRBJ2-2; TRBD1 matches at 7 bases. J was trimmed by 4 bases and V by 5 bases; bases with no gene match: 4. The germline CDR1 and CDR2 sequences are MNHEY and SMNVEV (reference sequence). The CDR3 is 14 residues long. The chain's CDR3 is CASSVTGFTGELFF. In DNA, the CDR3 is TGTGCCAGCAGTGTGACAGGGTTCACCGGGGAGCTGTTTTTT.

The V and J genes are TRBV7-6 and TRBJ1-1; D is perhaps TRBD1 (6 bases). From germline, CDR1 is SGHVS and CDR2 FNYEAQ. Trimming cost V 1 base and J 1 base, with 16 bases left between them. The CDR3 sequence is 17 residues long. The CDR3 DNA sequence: TGTGCCAGCAGCTTAGGGGAGGGGGGACCGGCGAACACTGAAGCTTTCTTT. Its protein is CASSLGEGGPANTEAFF.

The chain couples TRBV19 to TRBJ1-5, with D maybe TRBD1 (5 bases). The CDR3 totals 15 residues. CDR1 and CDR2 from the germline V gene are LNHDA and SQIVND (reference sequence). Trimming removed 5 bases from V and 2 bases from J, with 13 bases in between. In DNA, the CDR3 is TGTGCCAGTAGTTCTCAGGGTAACGGCAATCAGCCCCAGCATTTT. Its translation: CASSSQGNGNQPQHF.

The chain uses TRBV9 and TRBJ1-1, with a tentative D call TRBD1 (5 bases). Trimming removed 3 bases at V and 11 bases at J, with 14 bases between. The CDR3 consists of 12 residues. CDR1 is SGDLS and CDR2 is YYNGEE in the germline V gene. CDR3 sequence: CASSALQARAFF. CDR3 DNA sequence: TGTGCCAGCAGCGCTCTACAGGCGAGGGCTTTCTTT.

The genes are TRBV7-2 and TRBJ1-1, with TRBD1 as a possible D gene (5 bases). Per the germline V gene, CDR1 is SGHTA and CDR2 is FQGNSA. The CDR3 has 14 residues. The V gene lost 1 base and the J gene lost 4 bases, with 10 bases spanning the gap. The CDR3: CASSLVGDVTEAFF. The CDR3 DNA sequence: TGTGCCAGCAGCTTAGTAGGGGATGTCACTGAAGCTTTCTTT.

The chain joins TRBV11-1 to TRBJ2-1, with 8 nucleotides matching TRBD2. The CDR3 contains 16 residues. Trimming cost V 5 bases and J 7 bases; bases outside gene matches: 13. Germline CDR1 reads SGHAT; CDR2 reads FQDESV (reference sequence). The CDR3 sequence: CASSDPAGVALNEQFF. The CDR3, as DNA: TGTGCCAGCAGCGACCCAGCGGGGGTTGCATTGAATGAGCAGTTCTTC.